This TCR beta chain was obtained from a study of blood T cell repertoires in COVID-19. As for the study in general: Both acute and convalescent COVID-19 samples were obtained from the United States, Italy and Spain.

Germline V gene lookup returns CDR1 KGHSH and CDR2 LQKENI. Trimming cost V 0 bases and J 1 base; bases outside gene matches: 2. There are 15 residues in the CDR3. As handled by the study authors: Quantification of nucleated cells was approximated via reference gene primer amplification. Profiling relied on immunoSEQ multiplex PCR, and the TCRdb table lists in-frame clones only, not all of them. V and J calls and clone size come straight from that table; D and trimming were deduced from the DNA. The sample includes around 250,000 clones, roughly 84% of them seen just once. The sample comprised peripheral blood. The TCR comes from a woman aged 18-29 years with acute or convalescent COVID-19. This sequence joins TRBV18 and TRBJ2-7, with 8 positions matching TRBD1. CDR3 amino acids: CASSPPGTGSYEQYF. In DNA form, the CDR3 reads TGTGCCAGCTCACCACCGGGGACAGGATCCTACGAGCAGTACTTC.